The T cell receptor (beta chain) under discussion was sequenced for a study of post-analysis software for immune sequencing data. Whole-study results and caveats: Controls had lower frequencies than patients of four or five TRBV segments, which included TRBV5-6, TRBV5-1 and TRBV20-1.

Remarks on this clonotype: Antigen: not known.

Germline V lookup: CDR1 DFQATT, CDR2 SNEGSKA (reference sequence). Trimming cost V 5 bases and J 6 bases, with 8 bases left between them. The CDR3 runs 10 residues. Unique molecular identifiers tagged the TCR beta cDNA libraries. Yield was roughly 500,000 cDNA molecules from approximately 0.91 to 9.4 million T cells. A single record per CDR3 protein comes from TCRdb applying MiXCR to the PCR reads. The sample lists 350,000 to 450,000 distinct CDR3 sequences, less than 40% occurring once. J is TRBJ2-7 and V is TRBV20-1; D gene uncertain. Specimen: blood. This clonotype originated in a girl aged 10 to 17 with multiple sclerosis. CDR3 nucleotide sequence: TGCAGTGCTGGCCCCGTCGAGCAGTACTTC. Its protein is CSAGPVEQYF.